These 24 T cell receptor beta chains originate from one sample sequenced in a study of blood T cell repertoires in COVID-19. Using immunoSEQ multiplex PCR, the repertoire was profiled, and TCRdb retains in-frame clones only, with some absent. The sample shows roughly 84,000 clones, around 85% of them seen only once. Sample: peripheral blood. All receptors derive from a man older than 75 with active or convalescent COVID-19.

In its sample, this clone was seen once. The chain uses TRBV4-1 and TRBJ1-2; D is perhaps TRBD1 (6 bases). This CDR3 is 11 amino acids long. V dropped 6 bases and J dropped 5 bases, with 7 bases sitting between them. The germline CDR1 and CDR2 sequences are MGHRA and YSYEKL. The chain's CDR3 is CASSTGYGYTF. The CDR3 nucleotides are TGCGCCAGCAGTACAGGGTATGGCTACACCTTC.

V gene TRBV11-3 combines with J gene TRBJ2-5; possible D gene TRBD1, 5 bases. Trimming took off 3 bases at V and 5 bases at J, with 7 bases between the two ends. CDR1 SGHNT and CDR2 YENEEA come from the germline V gene. CDR3 size: 12 residues. CDR3 DNA: TGTGCCAGCAGCTTCAGACAGGAGACCCAGTACTTC. Its translation: CASSFRQETQYF.

The rearrangement links TRBV18 to TRBJ2-2, with 12 bases lining up with TRBD2. CDR3 length equals 18 residues. Germline assignment: CDR1 KGHSH and CDR2 LQKENI. With 3 bases clipped from V and 2 bases from J, the junction kept 7 bases outside the gene matches. The CDR3 bases are TGTGCCAGCTCACCGCAGACTAGCGGGGGTGGAAACACCGGGGAGCTGTTTTTT. Amino acids: CASSPQTSGGGNTGELFF. The whole variable domain, remainder taken from reference TRBV18 and TRBJ2-2, is NAGVMQNPRHLVRRRGQEARLRCSPMKGHSHVYWYRQLPEEGLKFMVYLQKENIIDESGMPKERFSAEFPKEGPSILRIQQVVRGDSAAYFCASSPQTSGGGNTGELFFGEGSRLTVL.

The chain combines TRBV15 with TRBJ2-7; TRBD1 is a possible D gene (6 bases). CDR3 length: 16 residues. V was trimmed by 0 bases and J by 1 base, leaving 13 bases between them. Germline lookup yields CDR1 LNHNV and CDR2 YYDKDF (reference sequence). CDR3 sequence reads: CATSRDFRGPSYEQYV. The CDR3 DNA reads TGTGCCACCAGCAGAGATTTCAGGGGACCATCCTACGAGCAGTACGTC.

The chain recombines TRBV9 with TRBJ1-3; D is uncertain. Germline V CDR1 and CDR2: SGDLS, YYNGEE. The V end was cut by 3 bases, the J end by 0 bases, with 7 bases between. The CDR3 is 14 residues long. The CDR3: CASSGSISGNTIYF. CDR3 coding DNA: TGTGCCAGCAGCGGGAGCATCTCTGGAAACACCATATATTTT.

The chain has TRBV7-3 and TRBJ2-1; a possible D gene is TRBD1 (5 bases). There are 14 residues in the CDR3. V was clipped by 6 bases and J by 2 bases, with 11 bases between them. In germline, CDR1 is SGHTA, CDR2 FQGTGA. The CDR3 bases are TGTGCCAGCAGTTCAGGGTTGCCCTACAATGAGCAGTTCTTC. Translated, it gives CASSSGLPYNEQFF.

The chain has TRBV18 and TRBJ1-6, with 7 bases lining up with TRBD1. The CDR3 covers 13 residues. After removal of 4 bases from V and 10 bases from J, the junction contained 4 bases not matched to a gene. The germline V gene encodes CDR1 KGHSH and CDR2 LQKENI. The CDR3 coding sequence is TGTGCCAGCTCACAGGGGGCTGGGTCACCCCTCCACTTT. It translates to CASSQGAGSPLHF.

V is TRBV6-6 and J is TRBJ1-1, with 7 bases fitting TRBD1. Germline V gene sequence: CDR1 MNHNY, CDR2 SVGAGI (reference sequence). This CDR3 is 12 amino acids long. The V and J ends lost 6 bases and 7 bases, in that order; junction bases with no gene match: 5. The chain's CDR3 is CASRAGGLEAFF. The CDR3 DNA reads as TGTGCCAGCAGGGCAGGGGGACTTGAAGCTTTCTTT.

As DNA, the CDR3 is TGTGCCAGCAGTGTACTTCACGGGTACACTGAAGCTTTCTTT. It specifies CASSVLHGYTEAFF. J is TRBJ1-1 and V is TRBV6-4; D gene ambiguous. V lost 4 bases and J lost 3, with 12 bases in between. CDR3 length: 14 residues. The germline CDR1 and CDR2 sequences are MRHNA and SNTAGT.

The J gene is TRBJ1-2, the V gene TRBV9; D possibly corresponds to TRBD1 (6 bases). The CDR3 is 15 amino acids. Germline loops: CDR1 SGDLS, CDR2 YYNGEE. Trimming removed 4 bases from V and 0 bases from J, with 13 bases in between. This CDR3 is CASSPGVTANYGYTF. CDR3 coding DNA: TGTGCCAGCAGCCCAGGGGTAACGGCTAACTATGGCTACACCTTC.

V gene TRBV5-1 combines with J gene TRBJ2-3; perhaps TRBD2 as D (5 bases). The CDR3 consists of 14 residues. Germline values: CDR1 SGHRS, CDR2 YFSETQ. The germline V and J ends were trimmed by 1 base and 9 bases, with 15 bases remaining between them. As DNA, the CDR3 is TGCGCCAGCAGCTTGTACGCCGAGCGGATGACGCAGTATTTT. Its protein is CASSLYAERMTQYF.

The rearrangement joins TRBV18 to TRBJ2-2; weak D call: TRBD1 (6 bases). Germline loops: CDR1 KGHSH, CDR2 LQKENI. The CDR3 is 16 amino acids. V lost 6 bases, J lost 0 bases, and 14 bases lay in between. CDR3 protein: CASSETGTTNTGELFF. As DNA, the CDR3 is TGTGCCAGCTCCGAAACAGGGACAACGAACACCGGGGAGCTGTTTTTT.

The chain uses TRBV5-1 and TRBJ1-1, with D uncertain. Germline lookup yields CDR1 SGHRS and CDR2 YFSETQ. V lost 2 bases, J lost 1 base, and 6 bases lay in between. The CDR3 totals 13 residues. CDR3 bases: TGCGCCAGCAGCTTCAACAGGAACACTGAAGCTTTCTTT. Translating gives CASSFNRNTEAFF.

The chain uses TRBV9 and TRBJ1-3, with TRBD1 as a possible D gene (5 bases). V lost 4 bases and J lost 2, with 22 bases in between. Germline V gene lookup returns CDR1 SGDLS and CDR2 YYNGEE. This CDR3 is 18 amino acids long. As DNA, the CDR3 is TGTGCCAGCAGCCCTAAAACCGGCTCAGGGCTCCCTGGAAACACCATATATTTT. The encoded protein is CASSPKTGSGLPGNTIYF.

J is TRBJ2-7 and V is TRBV2; 7 positions match TRBD1. This CDR3 spans 16 amino acids. Germline CDR1 and CDR2: SNHLY and FYNNEI. Losses at the gene ends were 7 bases for V and 3 bases for J; bases not matched to a gene: 15. The CDR3 nucleotides read TGTGCCAGCAACCCACCCGATAACAGGGGAGACTACGAGCAGTACGTC. Residues: CASNPPDNRGDYEQYV.

J is TRBJ2-7 and V is TRBV6-5; 12 bases map to TRBD1. CDR1 MNHEY and CDR2 SVGAGI come from the germline V gene. The CDR3 length is 15 residues. Trimming removed 6 bases from V and 7 bases from J; junction bases left unmatched: 10. CDR3 in amino acids: CASSVRDRGLEEQYV. CDR3 DNA sequence: TGTGCCAGCAGCGTCCGGGACAGGGGGCTCGAGGAGCAGTACGTC.

This rearrangement joins TRBV7-3 to TRBJ2-3; 8 nucleotides agree with TRBD2. V trimming: 4 bases; J trimming: 7 bases; junction bases outside the gene matches: 7. The germline V gene has CDR1 SGHTA and CDR2 FQGTGA. CDR3 length: 14 residues. The CDR3 DNA is TGTGCCAGCAGCTCAGGGACTAGTGGTTATACGCAGTATTTT. Translation gives CASSSGTSGYTQYF.

On this clone itself: A read error is possible here, since a much larger clone lies one base away. This same CDR3 is encoded by further DNA sequences in the sample. V usage is TRBV18 and J usage is TRBJ2-2; a possible D gene is TRBD1 (6 bases). In germline, CDR1 is KGHSH, CDR2 LQKENI. The CDR3 is made up of 16 amino acids. The CDR3 bases are TGTGCCAGCTCACCGCCGGGACATTGGAACACCGGGGAGTTGTTTTTT. Protein sequence: CASSPPGHWNTGELFF.

This chain links TRBV18 with TRBJ2-3; 14 nucleotides match TRBD2. The CDR3 sequence is 18 residues long. Germline V gives CDR1 KGHSH, CDR2 LQKENI. The V gene end was trimmed by 0 bases and the J gene end by 1 base; junction bases not matched to a gene: 3. The CDR3 coding sequence is TGTGCCAGCTCACCACCGGGACTAGCGGGGGCCCGCACAGATACGCAGTATTTT. This codes for CASSPPGLAGARTDTQYF.

The chain links TRBV14 to TRBJ2-1; 9 bases agree with TRBD2. Germline V lookup: CDR1 SGHDN, CDR2 FVKESK. Trimming cost V 4 bases and J 8 bases; bases outside gene matches: 9. CDR3 length equals 15 residues. The CDR3 region is CASSRQGGRADEQFF. CDR3 nucleotide sequence: TGTGCCAGCAGCCGACAGGGCGGGAGGGCGGATGAGCAGTTCTTC.

The chain uses TRBV11-3 and TRBJ1-1, with D perhaps matching TRBD1 (5 bases). Germline V gene data show CDR1 as SGHNT and CDR2 as YENEEA. The CDR3 covers 14 residues. V gave up 6 bases and J gave up 7 bases, with 18 bases separating them. In nucleotides, the CDR3 is TGTGCCAGCAGACTTCGCGGGGGGGAGAATGAAGCTTTCTTT. This gives the protein CASRLRGGENEAFF. Full variable domain (rest looked up from reference TRBV11-3 and TRBJ1-1): EAGVVQSPRYKIIEKKQPVAFWCNPISGHNTLYWYLQNLGQGPELLIRYENEEAVDDSQLPKDRFSAERLKGVDSTLKIQPAELGDSAVYLCASRLRGGENEAFFGQGTRLTVV.

The chain is built from TRBV5-4 and TRBJ1-2, with a weak D call TRBD1 (5 bases). The V gene lost 3 bases and the J gene lost 3 bases, with 18 bases spanning the gap. In germline, CDR1 is SGHNT, CDR2 YYREEE (reference sequence). The CDR3 covers 16 residues. This CDR3 is CASSSMTVPAHYGYTF. The CDR3 DNA is TGTGCCAGCAGCTCTATGACAGTTCCGGCTCACTATGGCTACACCTTC.

V and J are TRBV13 and TRBJ2-3; D is possibly TRBD2 (6 bases). The germline V gene has CDR1 PRHDT and CDR2 FYEKMQ (reference sequence). The CDR3 totals 17 residues. V was clipped by 0 bases and J by 2 bases, with 15 bases between them. The CDR3 coding sequence is TGTGCCAGCAGCTTAGGGTTCGTGGGACTGGCCACAGATACGCAGTATTTT. It translates to CASSLGFVGLATDTQYF.

The chain uses TRBV7-2 and TRBJ1-6; 7 nucleotides align to TRBD1. The V segment lost 5 bases and the J segment 1 base; nucleotides outside the gene matches: 5. The CDR3 runs to 16 residues. Germline V gene sequence: CDR1 SGHTA, CDR2 FQGNSA. The CDR3 loop is CASSARQGSYNSPLHF. CDR3 bases: TGTGCCAGCAGCGCTCGACAGGGATCCTATAATTCACCCCTCCACTTT.